Below are 21 T cell receptor beta chains sequenced from a single sample in a study of PD-1 blockade in classical Hodgkin lymphoma. Sequencing was performed with immunoSEQ multiplex PCR; in TCRdb, only in-frame clones are kept and a portion is missing. This sample has 18,000 or so clones; around 75% occur once, and the top ten carry 2% to 3%. Time point here: cycle 4 day 1 (C4D1), after six to seven weeks of nivolumab. In every patient, relapse followed autologous stem cell transplantation, while exposure to brentuximab vedotin differed. Magnetic negative selection was used to purify CD4+ T cells from thawed PBMCs. The sequencing used CD4+ T cells from blood, collected before the fourth cycle of nivolumab. Receptors were obtained from a human donor with classical Hodgkin lymphoma.

This clone was found a few times. This rearrangement joins TRBV4-1 to TRBJ1-6, with TRBD1 as a possible D gene (6 bases). V lost 0 bases to trimming and J lost 9 bases, with 15 bases between them. The germline gives CDR1 MGHRA, CDR2 YSYEKL. This CDR3 spans 16 amino acids. Written as DNA, the CDR3 is TGCGCCAGCAGCCAAGAAGCCCGGACAGACTTTTCACCCCTCCACTTT. Amino acid sequence: CASSQEARTDFSPLHF.

This clone was counted only a few times. This chain links TRBV5-1 with TRBJ2-2, with TRBD1 matching over 8 bases. There are 17 residues in the CDR3. V dropped 7 bases and J dropped 4; count of bases not matched to a gene: 15. The V gene's germline CDR1 is SGHRS and CDR2 YFSETQ. Written as DNA, the CDR3 is TGCGCCAGCGCCCGGGACAGGACTCTAGGAGGCACCGGGGAGCTGTTTTTT. It translates to CASARDRTLGGTGELFF.

The rearrangement uses TRBV19 and TRBJ1-5, with D tentatively TRBD1 (5 bases). The length of the CDR3 is 15 residues. Trimming took off 6 bases at V and 2 bases at J, with 14 bases between the two ends. Germline V CDR1 and CDR2: LNHDA, SQIVND (reference sequence). CDR3 coding DNA: TGTGCCAGTAGGACGGGGGTTGCGGGCAATCAGCCCCAGCATTTT. Its protein is CASRTGVAGNQPQHF.

This clone was counted a few times. This rearrangement joins TRBV7-2 to TRBJ2-7; no clear D gene. The CDR3 extends over 15 amino acids. Germline-derived CDR1 and CDR2 are SGHTA and FQGNSA. Trimming removed 2 bases from V and 4 bases from J, with 15 bases in between. The DNA for the CDR3 is TGTGCCAGCAGCTTAAATTCTGGCAGCACTTACGAGCAGTACTTC. Translated, it gives CASSLNSGSTYEQYF.

The chain carries TRBV10-3 and TRBJ2-1; the match to TRBD1 covers 7 bases. Germline trimming cut 6 bases from V and 4 bases from J; bases unmatched to any gene: 9. The CDR3 spans 15 residues. Germline V gene lookup returns CDR1 ENHRY and CDR2 SYGVKD. The CDR3 protein is CAISPVGTAYNEQFF. The CDR3 DNA is TGTGCCATCAGCCCGGTGGGGACAGCTTACAATGAGCAGTTCTTC.

The rearrangement links TRBV6-6 to TRBJ1-2; D is unclear. The CDR3 loop spans 13 amino acids. With 7 bases removed from V and 12 bases from J, the gap between germline ends came to 21 bases. Germline values: CDR1 MNHNY, CDR2 SVGAGI (reference sequence). CDR3 DNA sequence: TGTGCCAGCAATGGTCTACGTACGCGCGAGGACACCTTC. Translated: CASNGLRTREDTF.

This clone is judged medium-sized (0.01 to 0.1%). Other DNA sequences within the sample encode an identical CDR3. V and J are TRBV18 and TRBJ1-1, with unresolved D. Germline CDR1 is KGHSH and CDR2 is LQKENI. The V gene lost 3 bases and the J gene lost 5 bases, with 10 bases spanning the gap. CDR3 length equals 13 residues. DNA for the CDR3: TGTGCCAGCTCACCCCTAGTTGAGACTGAAGCTTTCTTT. Protein: CASSPLVETEAFF.

This clone was seen more than once but under ten times. The J gene is TRBJ1-4, the V gene TRBV6-1; D uncertain. V was pared by 6 bases and J by 7 bases, with 18 bases between. This CDR3 is 15 amino acids long. Germline assignment: CDR1 MNHNS and CDR2 SASEGT. The CDR3 bases are TGTGCCAGCAGCACTATGCGCATACCGACTGAAAAACTGTTTTTT. This sequence encodes CASSTMRIPTEKLFF.

The rearrangement joins TRBV5-1 to TRBJ2-1; 10 bases align to TRBD1. Germline assignment: CDR1 SGHRS and CDR2 YFSETQ. The CDR3 runs 15 residues. The ends lost 5 bases at V and 4 bases at J; junction bases unmatched: 6. The CDR3 DNA reads as TGCGCCAGCAGTGCCGGGACAGGGGTATACAATGAGCAGTTCTTC. Protein: CASSAGTGVYNEQFF.

V and J are TRBV5-7 and TRBJ1-2; no definite D call. TRBV5-7 is sorted into the ORF group, with uncertain function. The length of the CDR3 is 13 residues. Trimming cost V 2 bases and J 7 bases, with 12 bases left between them. CDR3 protein: CASSLGGLSGYTF. CDR3 DNA sequence: TGTGCCAGCAGCTTAGGAGGGCTAAGTGGCTACACCTTC.

This clone was seen a handful of times. This chain joins TRBV10-3 and TRBJ1-5; 7 nucleotides agree with TRBD1. V dropped 4 bases and J dropped 6; count of bases not matched to a gene: 3. There are 13 residues in the CDR3. The germline gives CDR1 ENHRY, CDR2 SYGVKD. The CDR3 reads CAISGDRAQPQHF. The CDR3, as DNA: TGTGCCATCAGTGGCGACAGGGCTCAGCCCCAGCATTTT.

There are a few counts of this clone. The rearrangement links TRBV2 to TRBJ1-2; D is ambiguous. CDR1 is SNHLY, CDR2 FYNNEI, per germline. The length of the CDR3 is 14 residues. V gave up 6 bases and J gave up 2 bases, with 13 bases separating them. CDR3 nucleotide sequence: TGTGCCAGCAGCGAAATCGTCCGAAACTATGGCTACACCTTC. It codes for CASSEIVRNYGYTF.

This clone was observed a few times. The missing conserved phenylalanine or tryptophan at the end of this CDR3 makes a read error likely. The DNA is omitted, as the CDR3 cannot be located on it reliably, and the CDR3 follows TCRdb's listing. The J gene is TRBJ2-7, the V gene TRBV20-1; TRBD2 is taken as the D call from the table, unchecked against the DNA. Germline loops: CDR1 DFQATT, CDR2 SNEGSKA (reference sequence). The CDR3 region is 11 residues in length, termini included. CDR3 amino acids: CSASPGGLYHL.

The gene calls are TRBV5-4 and TRBJ2-1, with 12 bases matching TRBD2. Looked up from germline, CDR1 is SGHNT and CDR2 is YYREEE (reference sequence). The CDR3 extends over 15 amino acids. V lost 0 bases to trimming and J lost 9 bases; unmatched junction nucleotides: 4. CDR3 DNA sequence: TGTGCCAGCAGCTTGGCGACTAGCGGGGGTGTTGAGCAGTTCTTC. It codes for CASSLATSGGVEQFF.

J is TRBJ1-1 and V is TRBV5-1; TRBD1 is a possible D gene (6 bases). Between the trimmed V and J ends, which lost 7 bases and 0 bases, there was a span of 13 bases. The CDR3 contains 14 residues. Looked up from germline, CDR1 is SGHRS and CDR2 is YFSETQ. CDR3 sequence: CASQSGGLNTEAFF. CDR3 coding DNA: TGCGCCAGCCAGTCGGGGGGCCTGAACACTGAAGCTTTCTTT.

This chain links TRBV10-3 with TRBJ1-1; 10 nucleotides match TRBD1. CDR1 is ENHRY and CDR2 is SYGVKD in the germline V gene. CDR3 length: 13 amino acids. V was clipped by 11 bases and J by 4 bases; unmatched bases: 7. The CDR3 loop reads CAVAGTGVTEAFF. As DNA, the CDR3 is TGTGCCGTCGCCGGGACAGGGGTCACTGAAGCTTTCTTT.

The chain employs TRBV7-3 and TRBJ2-1, with 9 bases identical to TRBD1. CDR3 length: 15 residues. Germline CDR1 is SGHTA and CDR2 is FQGTGA. V lost 0 bases and J lost 8; bases outside the gene matches: 5. For the CDR3, the DNA is TGTGCCAGCAGCTTAACGGGACAGGGACCCCATGAGCAGTTCTTC. This gives the protein CASSLTGQGPHEQFF.

This clone has only a few counts. The rearrangement joins TRBV9 to TRBJ1-3; no definite D call. Germline CDR1 SGDLS, CDR2 YYNGEE. V was shortened by 4 bases and J by 3 bases, with 5 bases between the two germline ends. The CDR3 covers 12 residues. The CDR3 DNA sequence: TGTGCCAGCAGCACCGTTGGAAACACCATATATTTT. Protein product: CASSTVGNTIYF.

This clone was found a few times. The chain carries TRBV2 and TRBJ1-1; TRBD1 matches 9 bases. This CDR3 has 14 residues. With V trimmed by 4 bases and J by 5 bases, 5 bases remained unmatched. Per germline, CDR1 SNHLY and CDR2 FYNNEI. CDR3: CASSGPGQGTEAFF. CDR3 nucleotides: TGTGCCAGCAGTGGTCCGGGACAGGGAACTGAAGCTTTCTTT.

This clone came up a few times. The DNA for the CDR3 is TGCGCCAGCAGCCGGGGACAGGAGAGCTCTGGAAACACCATATATTTT. It yields the protein CASSRGQESSGNTIYF. J is TRBJ1-3 and V is TRBV5-1; TRBD1 matches 8 bases. The CDR3 extends over 16 amino acids. V shed 4 bases and J 0 bases; nucleotides not matched to a gene: 6. Looked up from germline, CDR1 is SGHRS and CDR2 is YFSETQ.

The rearrangement uses TRBV6-5 and TRBJ1-4; 7 nucleotides line up with TRBD1. The CDR3 is 15 amino acids. Germline CDR1 reads MNHEY; CDR2 reads SVGAGI. Germline trimming cut 3 bases from V and 6 bases from J; bases unmatched to any gene: 7. The DNA for the CDR3 is TGTGCCAGCAGTTATTCGGGACAGCCGGATGAAAAACTGTTTTTT. Translating gives CASSYSGQPDEKLFF.